Here is one TCR beta chain with its context. Antigen specificity is unknown. Recipients boosted at about 4 weeks or about 12 weeks are pooled. The data stem from a study of T cell responses to AZD1222 COVID-19 vaccine. Overall study results and limits: The donor cohort was predominantly white British with a female majority, and clonal diversity may have been underestimated. Nearly half of spike-specific TCRs reportedly target unmutated variant regions. Two AZD1222 doses significantly raised spike-specific TCR breadth and depth over controls.

This CDR3 region has 15 residues. In germline, CDR1 is MDHEN, CDR2 SYDVKM. Trimming removed 4 bases at V and 0 bases at J, with 9 bases between. Profiled with immunoSEQ multiplex PCR; TCRdb holds only in-frame clones, not every one. The repertoire includes roughly 150,000 clones, about nine tenths of them detected once, and 8% to 10% sits in the top ten. This sequence originates from an adult who received the AZD1222 COVID-19 vaccine. This chain connects TRBV28 to TRBJ1-4; D perhaps matches TRBD1 (6 bases). The source material was peripheral blood, sampled 28 days after the second AZD1222 dose. The CDR3 loop reads CASSYRAATNEKLFF. Written as DNA, the CDR3 is TGTGCCAGCAGTTACAGGGCCGCAACTAATGAAAAACTGTTTTTT.